This paragraph covers one T cell receptor (beta chain) sequence. Its matching antigen is unknown. TCRdb fed the 5' RACE reads into MiXCR, producing one record per CDR3 protein. The sample has hundreds of thousands of distinct CDR3 sequences, about 17% seen once. These data are taken from a study of T-cell memory formation after mild COVID-19. About the research overall: Each donor largely had its own TCR clusters.

Broader study findings: Pre-infection memory carried some responding clones, suggesting that cross-reactive memory joined. CD4+ contracting clones lay mainly in CM and EM, CD8+ ones in EMRA.

Germline CDR1 and CDR2: MGHDK and SYGVNS. V was cut by 4 bases and J by 10 bases, with 22 bases left in between. This CDR3 contains 15 residues. The material sequenced was PBMCs or a T cell subset sorted from them (not recorded which). The rearrangement joins TRBV25-1 to TRBJ1-1; D might be TRBD1 (5 bases). The TCR sequence derives from a man aged 18-30 years who had mild COVID-19 (a few samples of this study predate the infection). Cell type and time point are not known. The CDR3 DNA reads TGTGCCAGCAGTGCGGCAGGGACGTTAACCGTTGGAGCTTTCTTT. Translated, it gives CASSAAGTLTVGAFF.